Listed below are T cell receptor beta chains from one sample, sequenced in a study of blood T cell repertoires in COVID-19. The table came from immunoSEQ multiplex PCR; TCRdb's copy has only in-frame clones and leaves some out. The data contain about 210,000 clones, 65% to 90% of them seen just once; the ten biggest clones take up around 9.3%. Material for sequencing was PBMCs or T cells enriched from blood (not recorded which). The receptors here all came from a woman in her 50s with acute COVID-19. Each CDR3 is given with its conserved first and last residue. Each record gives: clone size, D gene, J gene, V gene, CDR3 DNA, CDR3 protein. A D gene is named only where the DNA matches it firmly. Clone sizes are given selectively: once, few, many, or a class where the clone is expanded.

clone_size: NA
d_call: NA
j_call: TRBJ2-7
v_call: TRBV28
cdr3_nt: TGTGCCAGCAGTACGACCGGGGGCTCCTACGAGCAGTACTTC
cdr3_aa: CASSTTGGSYEQYF

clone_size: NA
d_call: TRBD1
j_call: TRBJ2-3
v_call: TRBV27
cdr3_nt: TGTGCCAGCACAGACAGGGGAGATTATACCGGCACAGATACGCAGTATTTT
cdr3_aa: CASTDRGDYTGTDTQYF

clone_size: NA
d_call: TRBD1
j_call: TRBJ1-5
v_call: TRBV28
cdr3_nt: TGTGCCAGCAGTTTCTCAGGGGGCCTTCAGCCCCAGCATTTT
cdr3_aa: CASSFSGGLQPQHF

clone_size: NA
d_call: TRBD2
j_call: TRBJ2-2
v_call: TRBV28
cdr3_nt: TGTGCCAGCAGCGTTCTAGCGGGAGTAAACACCGGGGAGCTGTTTTTT
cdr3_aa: CASSVLAGVNTGELFF

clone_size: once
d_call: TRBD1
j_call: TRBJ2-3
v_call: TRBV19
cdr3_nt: TGTGCCAGTAGGCCACAGGGGGCGATGGGGACAGATACGCAGTATTTT
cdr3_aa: CASRPQGAMGTDTQYF

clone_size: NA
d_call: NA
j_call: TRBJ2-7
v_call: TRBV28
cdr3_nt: TGTGCCAGCAGCCGGGCAGGGGGGTTGAAGTACTTC
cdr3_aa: CASSRAGGLKYF

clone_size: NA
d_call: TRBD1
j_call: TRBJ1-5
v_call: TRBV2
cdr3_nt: TGTGCCATATCCCGACAGGGACGTTATCAGCCCCAGCATTTT
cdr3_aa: CAISRQGRYQPQHF

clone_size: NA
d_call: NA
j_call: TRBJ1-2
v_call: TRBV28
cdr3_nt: TGTGCCACAGATAAGTATGGCTACACCTTC
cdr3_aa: CATDKYGYTF

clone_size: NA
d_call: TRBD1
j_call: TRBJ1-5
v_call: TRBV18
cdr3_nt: TGTGCCAGCTCCCCGGGACAGGGGCAAACTACATTT
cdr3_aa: CASSPGQGQTTF

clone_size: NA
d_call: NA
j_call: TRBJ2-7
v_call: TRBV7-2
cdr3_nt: TGTGCCAGCAGCTTTGCCGGGACTTACTTCTACGAGCAGTACTTC
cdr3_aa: CASSFAGTYFYEQYF

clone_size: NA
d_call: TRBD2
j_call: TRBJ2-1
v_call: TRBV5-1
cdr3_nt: TGCGCCAGCAGCGGAGGACTAGCGGGGGGCGGGTACAATGAGCAGTTCTTC
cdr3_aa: CASSGGLAGGGYNEQFF

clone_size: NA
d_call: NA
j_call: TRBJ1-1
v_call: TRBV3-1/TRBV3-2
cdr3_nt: TGTGCCAGCAGCCAAAGACAAAGGACAGTGAACACTGAAGCTTTCTTT
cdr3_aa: CASSQRQRTVNTEAFF

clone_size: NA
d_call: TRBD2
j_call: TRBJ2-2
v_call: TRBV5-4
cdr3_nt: TGTGCCAGCAGCCTCCGGACTAGGGTCGCCGGGGAGCTGTTTTTT
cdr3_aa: CASSLRTRVAGELFF

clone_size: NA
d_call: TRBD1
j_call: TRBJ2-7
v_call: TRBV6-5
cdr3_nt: TGTGCCAGCAGTTACTCAGGACAGGGAGCCTACGAGCAGTACTTC
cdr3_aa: CASSYSGQGAYEQYF

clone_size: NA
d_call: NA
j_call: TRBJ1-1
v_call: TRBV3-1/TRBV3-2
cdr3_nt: TGTGCCAGCACGCCACGAGTGCTGAACACTGAAGCTTTCTTT
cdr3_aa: CASTPRVLNTEAFF

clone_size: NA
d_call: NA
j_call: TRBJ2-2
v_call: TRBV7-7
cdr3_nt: TGTGCCAGCAGCCGACAGTCGGTAAACACCGGGGAGCTGTTTTTT
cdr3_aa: CASSRQSVNTGELFF

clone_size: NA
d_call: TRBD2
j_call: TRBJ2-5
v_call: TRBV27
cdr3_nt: TGTGCCAGCAGTAGACTAGCGGGGGTGAGGGAGACCCAGTACTTC
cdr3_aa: CASSRLAGVRETQYF

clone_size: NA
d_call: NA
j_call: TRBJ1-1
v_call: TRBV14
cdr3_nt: TGTGCCAGCGTCGAGGGGGGGTTGGACACTGAAGCTTTCTTT
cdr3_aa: CASVEGGLDTEAFF

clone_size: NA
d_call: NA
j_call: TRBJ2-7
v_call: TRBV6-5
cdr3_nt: TGTGCCAGCAGTTACAGGGGGAATAGGGGCACCTACGAGCAGTACTTC
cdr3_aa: CASSYRGNRGTYEQYF

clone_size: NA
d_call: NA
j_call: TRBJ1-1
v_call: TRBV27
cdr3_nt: TGTGCCAGCAGTCAGAGCGGCCTGAACACTGAAGCTTTCTTT
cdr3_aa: CASSQSGLNTEAFF